This is a list of T cell receptor beta chains from one sample in a study of blood T cell repertoires in COVID-19. The data were produced by immunoSEQ multiplex PCR, yet TCRdb's version contains in-frame clones alone and is incomplete. The table has hundreds of thousands of clones, roughly 83% seen once. The sample consisted of peripheral blood. Source of these receptors: a woman between 65 and 79 years old with active or convalescent COVID-19. Both conserved end residues are part of each CDR3. A D gene is named only where the DNA matches it firmly. Rows give clone size only sometimes, using once, few, many, or a class for an expanded clone.

j_call: TRBJ2-1
clone_size: few
v_call: TRBV5-4
d_call: TRBD2
cdr3_aa: CASSLGRLAGDEQFF
cdr3_nt: TGTGCCAGCAGCTTGGGCAGGCTAGCGGGAGATGAGCAGTTCTTC

j_call: TRBJ2-1
clone_size: .
v_call: TRBV5-5
d_call: TRBD2
cdr3_aa: CASSSFSGGPYNEQFF
cdr3_nt: TGTGCCAGCAGCTCCTTTAGCGGGGGGCCCTACAATGAGCAGTTCTTC

j_call: TRBJ1-2
clone_size: .
v_call: TRBV6-5
d_call: TRBD1
cdr3_aa: CASRLRDRGGYTF
cdr3_nt: TGTGCCAGCAGACTCCGGGACAGGGGTGGCTACACCTTC

j_call: TRBJ1-2
clone_size: .
v_call: TRBV5-1
d_call: .
cdr3_aa: CASSFDRNYGYTF
cdr3_nt: TGCGCCAGCAGCTTTGATAGAAACTATGGCTACACCTTC

j_call: TRBJ2-7
clone_size: .
v_call: TRBV11-2
d_call: .
cdr3_aa: CASSPIRRGGIYEQYF
cdr3_nt: TGTGCCAGCAGCCCCATCAGGCGTGGAGGGATCTACGAGCAGTACTTC

j_call: TRBJ2-3
clone_size: .
v_call: TRBV18
d_call: .
cdr3_aa: CASSPPRPGDTQYF
cdr3_nt: TGTGCCAGCTCACCACCGAGGCCAGGGGATACGCAGTATTTT

j_call: TRBJ2-2
clone_size: once
v_call: TRBV7-3
d_call: .
cdr3_aa: CASSSQRGTGELFF
cdr3_nt: TGTGCCAGCAGCTCACAAAGGGGGACCGGGGAGCTGTTTTTT

j_call: TRBJ2-7
clone_size: .
v_call: TRBV11-2
d_call: TRBD2
cdr3_aa: CASSPSGTSGTEQYF
cdr3_nt: TGTGCCAGCAGCCCCTCCGGGACTAGCGGGACCGAGCAGTACTTC

j_call: TRBJ1-5
clone_size: .
v_call: TRBV15
d_call: .
cdr3_aa: CATRSLGEGQPQHF
cdr3_nt: TGTGCCACCCGGTCATTGGGAGAAGGTCAGCCCCAGCATTTT

j_call: TRBJ2-1
clone_size: .
v_call: TRBV28
d_call: .
cdr3_aa: CASSLVEIANEQFF
cdr3_nt: TGTGCCAGCAGTCTAGTTGAGATTGCTAATGAGCAGTTCTTC

j_call: TRBJ2-3
clone_size: once
v_call: TRBV30
d_call: .
cdr3_aa: CAWSLGDTQYF
cdr3_nt: TGTGCCTGGAGTCTAGGAGATACGCAGTATTTT

j_call: TRBJ1-2
clone_size: few
v_call: TRBV19
d_call: .
cdr3_aa: CASSSLGARSYGYTF
cdr3_nt: TGTGCCAGTAGTTCCCTGGGGGCGCGTAGCTATGGCTACACCTTC

j_call: TRBJ2-2
clone_size: .
v_call: TRBV4-3
d_call: .
cdr3_aa: CASSQEGAADLPGELFF
cdr3_nt: TGCGCCAGCAGCCAAGAAGGGGCGGCGGATCTTCCCGGGGAGCTGTTTTTT